These 17 T cell receptor beta chains share one sample of origin, sequenced in a study of blood T cell repertoires in COVID-19. Profiling relied on immunoSEQ multiplex PCR, and the TCRdb table lists in-frame clones only, not all of them. This sample yields about 190,000 clones, of which more than 75% are seen a single time; 4.5% to 6.5% belongs to the top ten. Material for sequencing was PBMCs or T cells enriched from blood (not recorded which). These receptors came from a man aged 35-49 years with acute COVID-19.

This chain uses TRBV7-7 with TRBJ2-3; D possibly corresponds to TRBD1 (6 bases). The V end was cut by 1 base, the J end by 4 bases, with 9 bases between. Per the germline V gene, CDR1 is SSHAT and CDR2 is FNYEAQ (reference sequence). The CDR3 contains 14 residues. CDR3 loop: CASSLVGQSDTQYF. CDR3 DNA sequence: TGTGCCAGCAGCTTAGTGGGACAATCAGATACGCAGTATTTT.

This clone was recorded once. This chain uses TRBV5-1 with TRBJ2-3, with TRBD2 matching over 8 bases. J lost 9 bases, V lost 2 bases, and 5 bases had no gene match. Germline CDR1 reads SGHRS; CDR2 reads YFSETQ. CDR3 length: 13 residues. The DNA of the CDR3 is TGCGCCAGCAGCTTAAGCGGGAGAAGCACGCAGTATTTT. Protein product: CASSLSGRSTQYF. The variable domain in full, completed from reference TRBV5-1 and TRBJ2-3, reads KAGVTQTPRYLIKTRGQQVTLSCSPISGHRSVSWYQQTPGQGLQFLFEYFSETQRNKGNFPGRFSGRQFSNSRSEMNVSTLELGDSALYLCASSLSGRSTQYFGPGTRLTVL.

The CDR3 loop is CASSIKGGGYTF. For the CDR3, the DNA is TGTGCCAGTAGTATAAAGGGAGGAGGCTACACCTTC. The chain carries TRBV19 and TRBJ1-2; D is undetermined. From germline, CDR1 is LNHDA and CDR2 SQIVND (reference sequence). Trimming removed 2 bases at V and 8 bases at J, with 9 bases between. The CDR3 is made up of 12 amino acids.

The chain joins TRBV11-2 to TRBJ2-1, with 12 nucleotides matching TRBD2. V trimming: 5 bases; J trimming: 4 bases; junction bases outside the gene matches: 6. This CDR3 contains 16 residues. Germline V CDR1 and CDR2: SGHAT, FQNNGV. In nucleotides, the CDR3 is TGTGCCAGCAGCACACCGGGACTAGCGGGTTACAATGAGCAGTTCTTC. It codes for CASSTPGLAGYNEQFF.

The chain is built from TRBV5-1 and TRBJ2-3, with D perhaps TRBD1 (5 bases). The CDR3 has 12 residues. Germline CDR1 is SGHRS and CDR2 is YFSETQ. The germline V and J ends were trimmed by 2 bases and 4 bases, with 5 bases remaining between them. CDR3 region: CASSFRADTQYF. CDR3 coding DNA: TGCGCCAGCAGCTTCAGGGCAGATACGCAGTATTTT.

The chain combines TRBV19 with TRBJ1-5, with D perhaps matching TRBD1 (5 bases). The germline CDR1 and CDR2 sequences are LNHDA and SQIVND (reference sequence). CDR3 length equals 15 residues. V lost 3 bases and J 0 bases, leaving 9 bases between the germline ends. The CDR3, as DNA: TGTGCCAGTAGTATCCGGGGGTATAGCAATCAGCCCCAGCATTTT. This translates into CASSIRGYSNQPQHF. Drawing the rest from reference TRBV19 and TRBJ1-5, the complete variable domain is DGGITQSPKYLFRKEGQNVTLSCEQNLNHDAMYWYRQDPGQGLRLIYYSQIVNDFQKGDIAEGYSVSREKKESFPLTVTSAQKNPTAFYLCASSIRGYSNQPQHFGDGTRLSIL.

This clone has only one observation. This rearrangement joins TRBV19 to TRBJ1-6, with D possibly TRBD1 on 6 matching bases. V lost 1 base and J lost 8, with 12 bases in between. The CDR3 has 15 residues. Germline CDR1 reads LNHDA; CDR2 reads SQIVND (reference sequence). The DNA for the CDR3 is TGTGCCAGTAGTATAGGAGCAGGGGTAGATTCACCCCTCCACTTT. It specifies CASSIGAGVDSPLHF. The full variable domain, in which reference TRBV19 and TRBJ1-6 provide the parts outside the CDR3, is DGGITQSPKYLFRKEGQNVTLSCEQNLNHDAMYWYRQDPGQGLRLIYYSQIVNDFQKGDIAEGYSVSREKKESFPLTVTSAQKNPTAFYLCASSIGAGVDSPLHFGNGTRLTVT.

This rearrangement joins TRBV6-5 to TRBJ2-7; 8 bases fit TRBD1. V dropped 6 bases and J dropped 4; count of bases not matched to a gene: 11. The CDR3 totals 15 residues. Germline loops: CDR1 MNHEY, CDR2 SVGAGI. CDR3 bases: TGTGCCAGCAGCTCAGGGGGCGCTTCCCCTTACGAGCAGTACTTC. Protein: CASSSGGASPYEQYF.

This clone was seen only once. The genes are TRBV5-1 and TRBJ1-5, with TRBD1 matching 7 bases. The germline gives CDR1 SGHRS, CDR2 YFSETQ. J was trimmed by 2 bases and V by 0 bases; bases with no gene match: 2. The CDR3 length is 15 residues. The CDR3: CASSLEGQGNQPQHF. As DNA, the CDR3 is TGCGCCAGCAGCTTGGAAGGACAGGGCAATCAGCCCCAGCATTTT. The variable domain in full, with the rest retrieved from reference TRBV5-1 and TRBJ1-5, is KAGVTQTPRYLIKTRGQQVTLSCSPISGHRSVSWYQQTPGQGLQFLFEYFSETQRNKGNFPGRFSGRQFSNSRSEMNVSTLELGDSALYLCASSLEGQGNQPQHFGDGTRLSIL.

Comments on this clone: The sample holds other DNA sequences that translate to the same CDR3. This chain joins TRBV9 and TRBJ2-6; D not resolved. Trimming removed 0 bases from V and 0 bases from J, with 4 bases in between. Per the germline V gene, CDR1 is SGDLS and CDR2 is YYNGEE. The CDR3 sequence is 15 residues long. CDR3 nucleotides: TGTGCCAGCAGCGTAGGCGGCTCTGGGGCCAACGTCCTGACTTTC. It encodes CASSVGGSGANVLTF.

A note on this clone: Given the absence of the conserved phenylalanine or tryptophan at the CDR3 end, a read error is likely. No DNA is shown, since the ends of the CDR3 on it are uncertain; the CDR3 is the one TCRdb lists. This rearrangement joins TRBV10-3 to TRBJ1-2. Both ends counted, the CDR3 spans 13 residues. Germline V lookup: CDR1 ENHRY, CDR2 SYGVKD. The CDR3 protein is CAITPVGLGNMEL.

This clone occurred a few times. This chain uses TRBV5-1 with TRBJ1-1; D remains ambiguous. The CDR3 totals 13 residues. The V gene's germline CDR1 is SGHRS and CDR2 YFSETQ. V was shortened by 0 bases and J by 4 bases, with 7 bases between the two germline ends. DNA of the CDR3: TGCGCCAGCAGCTTGGCCTATCCCACTGAAGCTTTCTTT. Amino acid sequence: CASSLAYPTEAFF.

The chain has TRBV25-1 and TRBJ2-3; tentative D call: TRBD2 (6 bases). V was trimmed by 4 bases and J by 1 base, leaving 12 bases between them. The CDR3 loop spans 15 amino acids. Germline V lookup: CDR1 MGHDK, CDR2 SYGVNS. The CDR3 protein is CASSVWGVGTDTQYF. The CDR3 nucleotides are TGTGCCAGCAGTGTATGGGGGGTGGGCACAGATACGCAGTATTTT.

This clone came up a few times. The chain joins TRBV7-2 to TRBJ1-2; D ambiguous. Germline V gives CDR1 SGHTA, CDR2 FQGNSA. CDR3 length: 16 amino acids. V lost 2 bases and J 9 bases, leaving 22 bases between the germline ends. The CDR3 region is CASSLKALLEGGSYTF. CDR3 in DNA: TGTGCCAGCAGCTTAAAGGCCCTACTGGAGGGAGGGAGCTACACCTTC.

The chain carries TRBV6-5 and TRBJ1-1, with 7 bases aligning to TRBD1. CDR1 and CDR2 from the germline V gene are MNHEY and SVGAGI. The trim removed 6 bases at V and 1 base at J, leaving 2 bases unmatched. The CDR3 length is 13 residues. The CDR3 DNA is TGTGCCAGCAGGACAGGGAGGAACACTGAAGCTTTCTTT. It is translated as CASRTGRNTEAFF.

V and J are TRBV27 and TRBJ1-5; TRBD1 matches at 7 bases. This CDR3 contains 16 residues. CDR1 is MNHEY and CDR2 is SMNVEV in the germline V gene (reference sequence). The trim removed 6 bases at V and 0 bases at J, leaving 8 bases unmatched. The CDR3 nucleotides read TGTGCCAGCAGCCCCCAGGGGGATTATAGCAATCAGCCCCAGCATTTT. Translated, it gives CASSPQGDYSNQPQHF.

The genes are TRBV2 and TRBJ1-5, with TRBD1 identical over 8 bases. In germline, CDR1 is SNHLY, CDR2 FYNNEI. J gave up 4 bases and V 10 bases, and 6 bases lay outside the gene matches. This CDR3 contains 13 residues. The CDR3 loop is CATGQGPNQPQHF. The CDR3 DNA reads TGTGCCACCGGACAGGGCCCTAATCAGCCCCAGCATTTT. The variable domain in full, with the rest retrieved from reference TRBV2 and TRBJ1-5, is EPEVTQTPSHQVTQMGQEVILRCVPISNHLYFYWYRQILGQKVEFLVSFYNNEISEKSEIFDDQFSVERPDGSNFTLKIRSTKLEDSAMYFCATGQGPNQPQHFGDGTRLSIL.